This T cell receptor beta chain was documented in a study of hypomethylating agent response in myelodysplastic syndrome. The germline CDR1 and CDR2 sequences are SGDLS and YYNGEE. The CDR3 has 16 residues. J lost 2 bases, V lost 0 bases, and 7 bases had no gene match. Under the authors' procedure: VDJdb flagged about 1.7% of over 150,000 unique clonotypes as previously reported viral-epitope-specific. Assay used: immunoSEQ multiplex PCR; TCRdb lists only in-frame clones, some missing. V and J calls and clone size are those listed in that table; D and trimming were worked out from the DNA. Of around 4,500 clones detected, around 83% appear once; the ten largest clones hold 20% to 25%.

The sequences come from bone marrow, collected before or after starting hypomethylating agent treatment for myelodysplastic syndrome (not recorded which). The receptor was isolated from a human donor with myelodysplastic syndrome. The J gene is TRBJ2-5, the V gene TRBV9; 7 bases line up with TRBD1. CDR3: CASSVGGLTGQETQYF. DNA for the CDR3: TGTGCCAGCAGCGTAGGGGGGTTGACAGGGCAAGAGACCCAGTACTTC.